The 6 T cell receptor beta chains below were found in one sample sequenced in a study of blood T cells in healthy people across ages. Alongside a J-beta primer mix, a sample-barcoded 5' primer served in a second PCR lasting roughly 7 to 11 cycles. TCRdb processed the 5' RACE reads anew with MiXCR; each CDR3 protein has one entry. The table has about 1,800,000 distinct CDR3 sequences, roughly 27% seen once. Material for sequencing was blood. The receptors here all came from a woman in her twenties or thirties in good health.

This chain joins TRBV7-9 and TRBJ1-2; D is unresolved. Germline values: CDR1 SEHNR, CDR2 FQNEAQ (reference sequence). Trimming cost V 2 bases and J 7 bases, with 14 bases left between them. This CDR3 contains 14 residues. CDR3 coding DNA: TGTGCCAGCAGCTTAAGGAGGGATCAAGGTGGCTACACCTTC. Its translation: CASSLRRDQGGYTF. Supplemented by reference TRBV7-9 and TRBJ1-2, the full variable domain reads DTGVSQNPRHKITKRGQNVTFRCDPISEHNRLYWYRQTLGQGPEFLTYFQNEAQLEKSRLLSDRFSAERPKGSFSTLEIQRTEQGDSAMYLCASSLRRDQGGYTFGSGTRLTVV.

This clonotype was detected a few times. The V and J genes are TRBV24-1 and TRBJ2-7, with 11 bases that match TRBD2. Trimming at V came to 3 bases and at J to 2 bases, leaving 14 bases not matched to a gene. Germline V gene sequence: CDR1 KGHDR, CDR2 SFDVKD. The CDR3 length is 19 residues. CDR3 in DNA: TGTGCCACCAGTGATACTCGGACTAGCGGGCGAAGAGTTGCCTACGAGCAGTACTTC. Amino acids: CATSDTRTSGRRVAYEQYF.

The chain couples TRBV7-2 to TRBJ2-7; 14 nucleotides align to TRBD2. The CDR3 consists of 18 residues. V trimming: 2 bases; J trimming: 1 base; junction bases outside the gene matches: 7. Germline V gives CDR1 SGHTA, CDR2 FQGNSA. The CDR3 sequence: CASSLKTSGREYSYEQYF. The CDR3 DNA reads TGTGCCAGCAGCTTAAAGACTAGCGGGAGGGAATATTCCTACGAGCAGTACTTC.

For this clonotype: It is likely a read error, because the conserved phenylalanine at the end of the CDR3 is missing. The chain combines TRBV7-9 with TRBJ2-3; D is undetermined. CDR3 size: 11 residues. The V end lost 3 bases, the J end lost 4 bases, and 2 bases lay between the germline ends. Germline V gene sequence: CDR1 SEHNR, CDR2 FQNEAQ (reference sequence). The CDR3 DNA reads TGTGCCAGCAGCTTTCCAGATACGCAGTATTGT. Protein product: CASSFPDTQYC.

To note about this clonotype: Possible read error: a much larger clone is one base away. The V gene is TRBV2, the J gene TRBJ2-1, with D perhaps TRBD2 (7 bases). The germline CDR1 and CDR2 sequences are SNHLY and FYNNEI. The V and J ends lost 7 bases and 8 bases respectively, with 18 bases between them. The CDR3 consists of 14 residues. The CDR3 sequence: CASKTGGPLYEQFF. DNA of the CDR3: TGTGCCAGCAAGACGGGGGGCCCTTTATATGAGCAGTTCTTC.

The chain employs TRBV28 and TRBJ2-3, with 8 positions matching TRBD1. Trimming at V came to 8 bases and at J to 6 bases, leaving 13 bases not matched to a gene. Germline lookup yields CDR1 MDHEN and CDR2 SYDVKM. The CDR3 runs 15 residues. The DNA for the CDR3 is TGTGCCAGCCAACCCGGGACAGGCTTATTGGATACGCAGTATTTT. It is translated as CASQPGTGLLDTQYF.